This is a list of T cell receptor beta chains from one sample in a study of CD8+ T cells in alopecia areata. Produced via immunoSEQ multiplex PCR; TCRdb's table is partial and in-frame only. The sample contains roughly 140,000 clones, under 60% of which appear only once. This specimen was CD8+ T cells sorted from blood, taken at week 0. These receptors all come from a human donor with alopecia areata. The CDR3 runs from the conserved cysteine through the conserved F or W.

J gene | V gene | CDR3 protein
TRBJ2-2 | TRBV30 | CAWSRGTGNTGELFF
TRBJ1-2 | TRBV29-1 | CSVEAGEGNDLYGYTF
TRBJ2-1 | TRBV30 | CAWGGTGSPYNEQFF
TRBJ1-2 | TRBV29-1 | CSAPTGGSYGYTF
TRBJ2-7 | TRBV29-1 | CSVGGAEQYF
TRBJ2-1 | TRBV4-3 | CASSQGTGGGNEQFF
TRBJ1-1 | TRBV29-1 | CSVEDLNVGFF
TRBJ2-1 | TRBV10-2 | CASREGEQFF
TRBJ2-1 | TRBV29-1 | CSVEARGDYNEQFF
TRBJ2-7 | TRBV5-6 | CASSLWGGISYEQYF
TRBJ1-2 | TRBV30 | CAWDDRRVYTF
TRBJ1-6 | TRBV9 | CASSVGGGTVKDSPLHF
TRBJ2-7 | TRBV29-1 | CSVRGGGRNEQYF
TRBJ2-7 | TRBV30 | CAWTDRQSSYEQYF
TRBJ2-1 | TRBV11-2 | CASSLGQGTFLTFDEQFF
TRBJ2-3 | TRBV15 | CATSRATSPPDTQYF
TRBJ1-1 | TRBV9 | CASSSSGTGGTEAFF
TRBJ2-6 | TRBV27 | CASKGGANVLTF
- | TRBV30 | CAWGQGQGYEQYF
TRBJ2-1 | TRBV7-9 | CASSLADNEQFF
TRBJ2-7 | TRBV7-2 | CASSFNRPYEQYF
TRBJ2-3 | TRBV10-3 | CAIGHGTSDADTQYF
TRBJ1-6 | TRBV30 | CAWTKRGLNSPLHF
TRBJ2-7 | TRBV6-6 | CASSFVTGDEQYF
TRBJ1-1 | TRBV4-1 | CASSPSIDRRTEAFF
TRBJ2-7 | TRBV7-2 | CASSLSGGREQYF
TRBJ1-5 | TRBV5-8 | CASSLEGGQGARQPQHF
TRBJ2-3 | TRBV5-1 | CASSRDSPTDTQYF
TRBJ1-2 | TRBV29-1 | CSVHRGEGYTF
TRBJ2-1 | TRBV2 | CASSEGASSSYNEQFF
TRBJ2-1 | TRBV5-6 | CASSLGSEFNEQFF
TRBJ1-1 | TRBV30 | CAWSSGVNTEAFF
TRBJ2-5 | TRBV28 | CATEKRGLQETQYF
TRBJ1-2 | TRBV29-1 | CSVRTGDGYTF
TRBJ1-2 | TRBV5-1 | CASSPDRRSYYGYTF
TRBJ1-4 | TRBV7-2 | CASSSGQDISEKLFF
TRBJ2-2 | TRBV5-6 | CASSLFREWELFF
TRBJ2-7 | TRBV7-6 | CASSPGTGNSYEQYF
TRBJ1-1 | TRBV30 | CAWRVGIGTEAFF
TRBJ2-1 | TRBV7-6 | CASSSDDGMGNEQFF
TRBJ2-5 | TRBV27 | CASSSSLAGGIETQYF
TRBJ1-2 | TRBV6-5 | CASTPRGSRIDGYTF
TRBJ2-2 | TRBV14 | CASSQVRQAAGELFF
TRBJ2-1 | TRBV7-2 | CASSLTGDEQFF
TRBJ2-2 | TRBV30 | CAWHGGAGTSGELFF
TRBJ1-1 | TRBV5-1 | CASSFGQGNPRDSEAFF
TRBJ1-6 | TRBV27 | CASSLVGDRNSPLHF
TRBJ1-2 | TRBV29-1 | CSVADRTYGYTF
TRBJ2-4 | TRBV29-1 | CSVEGGHGVAKNIQYF
TRBJ2-3 | TRBV30 | CAWSEIAYTDTQYF